Below, one TCR beta chain is given with its context. The data originate from a study of blood T cell repertoires in COVID-19. Germline CDR1 is SGHRS and CDR2 is YFSETQ. This CDR3 region has 13 residues. Trimming removed 0 bases from V and 4 bases from J, with 7 bases in between. Assay used: immunoSEQ multiplex PCR; TCRdb lists only in-frame clones, some missing. The sample consists of 310,000 or so clones, roughly nine tenths of them appearing once. Specimen: peripheral blood. The sequence was collected from a man aged 18 to 29 who had recovered from COVID-19. The V call is TRBV5-1, the J call TRBJ1-2; no firm D call. The CDR3 is CASSLGGPYGYTF. The CDR3 DNA is TGCGCCAGCAGCTTGGGTGGGCCCTATGGCTACACCTTC.